A single sample gave rise to the 5 T cell receptor beta chains below, sequenced in a study of blood T cell repertoires in COVID-19. TCRdb's table, derived via immunoSEQ multiplex PCR, lists solely in-frame clones and lacks some. The table records 350,000 to 400,000 clones, over 75% of them present only once. The specimen was PBMCs or T cells enriched from blood (not recorded which). These TCRs come from a man aged 18-30 years who had recovered from COVID-19.

This chain uses TRBV11-3 with TRBJ2-2; 9 nucleotides match TRBD1. Germline CDR1 and CDR2: SGHNT and YENEEA. V lost 6 bases and J lost 6; bases outside the gene matches: 8. The CDR3 has 15 amino acids. CDR3 loop: CASSRQGGLAGELFF. As DNA, the CDR3 is TGTGCCAGCAGTCGACAGGGGGGGTTGGCCGGGGAGCTGTTTTTT.

This chain connects TRBV12-5 to TRBJ1-4; D possibly corresponds to TRBD1 (6 bases). V lost 4 bases, J lost 3 bases, and 12 bases lay in between. The CDR3 has 15 residues. Germline V gene data show CDR1 as LGHNT and CDR2 as FRNRAP. The CDR3 DNA follows: TGTGCTAGTGGTTCCCGACAGGAGCCTAATGAAAAACTGTTTTTT. As protein: CASGSRQEPNEKLFF.

The J gene is TRBJ1-1, the V gene TRBV9; D is unclear. Germline CDR1 and CDR2: SGDLS and YYNGEE. The CDR3 has 14 amino acids. Trimming pared 0 bases from V and 1 base from J, leaving 7 bases between. The CDR3 protein is CASSVGHKNTEAFF. As DNA, the CDR3 is TGTGCCAGCAGCGTAGGGCACAAGAACACTGAAGCTTTCTTT.

The chain combines TRBV9 with TRBJ2-2, with D unresolved. Germline V gene sequence: CDR1 SGDLS, CDR2 YYNGEE. V lost 0 bases and J lost 1, with 13 bases in between. This CDR3 contains 17 residues. The CDR3 spells CASSVGWAQMNTGELFF. DNA of the CDR3: TGTGCCAGCAGCGTAGGGTGGGCGCAAATGAACACCGGGGAGCTGTTTTTT.

J is TRBJ2-2 and V is TRBV6-5; a possible D gene is TRBD1 (5 bases). This CDR3 comprises 13 residues. CDR1 MNHEY and CDR2 SVGAGI come from the germline V gene. Trimming removed 5 bases from V and 4 bases from J, with 8 bases in between. The CDR3 DNA follows: TGTGCCAGCAGTCAGACAGTCACCGGGGAGCTGTTTTTT. It encodes CASSQTVTGELFF.